Shown below are 13 T cell receptor beta chains from a single sample sequenced in a study of cytomegalovirus exposure and HLA in healthy donors. Use of 60 Vbeta and 13 Jbeta primers characterized the PCR. The data were produced by immunoSEQ multiplex PCR, yet TCRdb's version contains in-frame clones alone and is incomplete. The data show more than 85,000 clones, with 76% seen just once and under 15% held by the top ten. The sequenced sample was PBMCs. These receptors were collected from a man aged 25 to 40 in good health and CMV-seropositive.

The chain recombines TRBV5-6 with TRBJ2-7; 7 bases agree with TRBD1. The CDR3 has 16 amino acids. CDR1 and CDR2 (germline): SGHDT, YYEEEE. After removal of 3 bases from V and 3 bases from J, the junction contained 12 bases not matched to a gene. The CDR3 region has the DNA TGTGCCAGCAGCTCTTTCCGGACAGGCGAACTCTACGAGCAGTACTTC. Amino acid sequence: CASSSFRTGELYEQYF.

This chain links TRBV7-9 with TRBJ2-3; D is perhaps TRBD2 (6 bases). Germline V gene data show CDR1 as SEHNR and CDR2 as FQNEAQ (reference sequence). The CDR3 extends over 17 amino acids. V dropped 5 bases and J dropped 0 bases, with 18 bases sitting between them. CDR3 nucleotide sequence: TGTGCCAGCAGCCCACGGGGGTGGGCGCTTAGCACAGATACGCAGTATTTT. Amino acids: CASSPRGWALSTDTQYF.

The rearrangement uses TRBV5-6 and TRBJ2-7; D perhaps matches TRBD2 (5 bases). The germline CDR1 and CDR2 sequences are SGHDT and YYEEEE. Trimming removed 0 bases from V and 2 bases from J, with 15 bases in between. The CDR3 runs 16 residues. CDR3 loop: CASSLGLKGRTYEQYF. The CDR3 DNA reads TGTGCCAGCAGCTTGGGCCTTAAAGGGAGAACCTACGAGCAGTACTTC. The full variable domain, its missing parts supplied by reference TRBV5-6 and TRBJ2-7, is DAGVTQSPTHLIKTRGQQVTLRCSPKSGHDTVSWYQQALGQGPQFIFQYYEEEERQRGNFPDRFSGHQFPNYSSELNVNALLLGDSALYLCASSLGLKGRTYEQYFGPGTRLTVT.

This clone was detected once. The J gene is TRBJ2-5, the V gene TRBV27, with TRBD1 identical over 7 bases. After removal of 5 bases from V and 4 bases from J, the junction contained 7 bases not matched to a gene. The germline CDR1 and CDR2 sequences are MNHEY and SMNVEV (reference sequence). The CDR3 consists of 14 residues. The CDR3 spells CASSPRTGRETQYF. The CDR3 DNA follows: TGTGCCAGCAGTCCCCGGACAGGACGAGAGACCCAGTACTTC.

V gene TRBV5-1 combines with J gene TRBJ2-1; 8 positions agree with TRBD1. Germline-derived CDR1 and CDR2 are SGHRS and YFSETQ. V shed 0 bases and J 7 bases; nucleotides not matched to a gene: 3. This CDR3 has 14 residues. CDR3 sequence: CASSLGGQGNEQFF. CDR3 DNA: TGCGCCAGCAGCTTGGGAGGACAGGGTAATGAGCAGTTCTTC. Full variable domain (rest looked up from reference TRBV5-1 and TRBJ2-1): KAGVTQTPRYLIKTRGQQVTLSCSPISGHRSVSWYQQTPGQGLQFLFEYFSETQRNKGNFPGRFSGRQFSNSRSEMNVSTLELGDSALYLCASSLGGQGNEQFFGPGTRLTVL.

V usage is TRBV7-6 and J usage is TRBJ1-1, with D maybe TRBD1 (5 bases). Deletions cut 2 bases from V and 3 bases from J, with 13 bases between. The CDR3 is made up of 15 amino acids. The germline V gene has CDR1 SGHVS and CDR2 FNYEAQ. CDR3 bases: TGTGCCAGCAGCTTACAAGGGGCCTTGGACACTGAAGCTTTCTTT. Protein: CASSLQGALDTEAFF.

The rearrangement links TRBV11-2 to TRBJ2-7, with 9 bases fitting TRBD1. The V gene's germline CDR1 is SGHAT and CDR2 FQNNGV. Unmatched junction bases numbered 1, after V lost 2 bases and J lost 2 bases. CDR3 length: 14 residues. The CDR3 region is CASSLRQGAYEQYF. The CDR3 DNA reads as TGTGCCAGCAGCTTAAGACAGGGGGCCTACGAGCAGTACTTC.

This chain connects TRBV5-4 to TRBJ2-2; D perhaps matches TRBD1 (5 bases). CDR1 is SGHNT, CDR2 YYREEE, per germline (reference sequence). V lost 4 bases and J lost 1, with 8 bases in between. The CDR3 consists of 14 residues. The CDR3 sequence: CASSPQGNTGELFF. In DNA form, the CDR3 reads TGTGCCAGCAGCCCCCAGGGGAACACCGGGGAGCTGTTTTTT.

This clone was recorded once. This chain uses TRBV27 with TRBJ1-2; D ambiguous. The CDR3 is 11 residues long. V was clipped by 8 bases and J by 10 bases, with 14 bases between them. CDR1 is MNHEY and CDR2 is SMNVEV in the germline V gene (reference sequence). The CDR3 nucleotides are TGTGCCAGCGGGTCTGACCGGGACTACACCTTC. Translation gives CASGSDRDYTF.

The V call is TRBV7-6, the J call TRBJ2-3, with 10 bases matching TRBD2. With V trimmed by 3 bases and J by 4 bases, 4 bases remained unmatched. This CDR3 contains 15 residues. The V gene's germline CDR1 is SGHVS and CDR2 FNYEAQ. The CDR3 sequence: CASSLSGGVPDTQYF. As DNA, the CDR3 is TGTGCCAGCAGCTTGAGCGGGGGGGTCCCAGATACGCAGTATTTT.

The chain joins TRBV12-5 to TRBJ2-6; TRBD1 might be the D (6 bases). Trimming cost V 1 base and J 2 bases, with 6 bases left between them. The CDR3 loop spans 15 amino acids. CDR1 and CDR2 from the germline V gene are LGHNT and FRNRAP. The CDR3 coding sequence is TGTGCTAGTGGTTTGGGGGGGCCTGGGGCCAACGTCCTGACTTTC. Translated, it gives CASGLGGPGANVLTF.

The V and J genes are TRBV11-2 and TRBJ1-5, with 9 bases aligning to TRBD1. V lost 5 bases and J lost 6; bases outside the gene matches: 8. The CDR3 extends over 15 amino acids. From germline, CDR1 is SGHAT and CDR2 FQNNGV. CDR3 DNA sequence: TGTGCCAGCAGCCGGGACAGGGAAGGGATTCAGCCCCAGCATTTT. This encodes CASSRDREGIQPQHF.

This clone was recorded once. This chain joins TRBV2 and TRBJ1-6; D is unresolved. V lost 5 bases to trimming and J lost 6 bases, with 8 bases between them. The CDR3 covers 13 residues. Germline CDR1 is SNHLY and CDR2 is FYNNEI. CDR3: CASSSSVNSPLHF. In DNA, the CDR3 is TGTGCCAGCAGTTCTAGTGTTAATTCACCCCTCCACTTT.